Each of the 32 T cell receptor beta chains below was sequenced from the same sample in a study of regulatory T cells in long-lasting Graves disease. Libraries of TCR beta came from iRepertoire HTBI primers plus Arm-PCR of CDR3 regions. Each CDR3 protein gets one entry after TCRdb re-called the multiplex PCR reads with MiXCR. The sample lists a few hundred thousand distinct CDR3 sequences, about 11% occurring once. Time point meaning: newly diagnosed GD, antithyroid drugs for less than 3 months. RNA isolated from PBMCs was used to make the TCR library. The same data also went into a second study, on T cells in Graves' hyperthyroidism and ophthalmopathy.

Sequencing was performed on peripheral blood mononuclear cells (PBMCs), taken at new diagnosis, from a patient treated with antithyroid drugs. Receptor source: a woman between 18 and 30 years old with Graves disease.

This sequence joins TRBV12-3 or TRBV12-4 and TRBJ1-1; D ambiguous. CDR3 length equals 17 residues. Between the trimmed V and J ends, which lost 1 base and 1 base, there was a span of 16 bases. The CDR3, as DNA: TGTGCCAGCAGTTTAGTAGCGTTAGGGCCCTGGAACACTGAAGCTTTCTTT. It encodes CASSLVALGPWNTEAFF.

Ten or more counts support this clonotype. The chain recombines TRBV18 with TRBJ1-5, with 7 bases that match TRBD1. The junction had 5 bases not matched to a gene; V was cut back by 2 bases and J by 1 base. The CDR3 totals 16 residues. Germline CDR1 KGHSH, CDR2 LQKENI. In DNA, the CDR3 is TGTGCCAGCTCACCAATCCCAGGGGGAAGCAATCAGCCCCAGCATTTT. Amino acid sequence: CASSPIPGGSNQPQHF.

This clonotype is a singleton in its sample. The genes are TRBV7-8 and TRBJ1-1; D is possibly TRBD1 (6 bases). There are 17 residues in the CDR3. CDR1 and CDR2 from the germline V gene are SGHVS and FQNEAQ. V gave up 5 bases and J gave up 3 bases, with 22 bases separating them. CDR3 residues: CASSQAVRLEGDTEAFF. The CDR3 DNA reads as TGTGCCAGCAGCCAGGCCGTAAGGCTCGAGGGGGACACTGAAGCTTTCTTT.

The rearrangement uses TRBV4-3 and TRBJ1-3; tentatively, D is TRBD1 (5 bases). Germline V gene sequence: CDR1 LGHNA, CDR2 YSLEER. CDR3 length: 17 residues. V lost 0 bases and J lost 0, with 12 bases in between. CDR3 amino acids: CASSQDSMGTSGNTIYF. The CDR3, as DNA: TGCGCCAGCAGCCAAGATAGCATGGGGACCTCTGGAAACACCATATATTTT.

This clonotype was found once. This chain joins TRBV11-2 and TRBJ2-3; D not resolved. CDR1 and CDR2 from the germline V gene are SGHAT and FQNNGV. CDR3 length equals 13 residues. Trimming took off 1 base at V and 6 bases at J, with 8 bases between the two ends. The CDR3 region has the DNA TGTGCCAGCAGCTTAGTCTTTGGGGATACGCAGTATTTT. Translated: CASSLVFGDTQYF.

This clonotype has a handful of counts. A much bigger clone sits one base away, suggesting this may be a read error. The chain joins TRBV6-2 or TRBV6-3 to TRBJ2-7; D might be TRBD1 (6 bases). The germline V and J ends were trimmed by 6 bases and 7 bases, with 22 bases remaining between them. Germline values: CDR1 MNHEY, CDR2 SVGEGT. CDR3 length: 15 amino acids. The CDR3 coding sequence is TGTGCCAGCAGACCCACCCGGGACACTCAAAGGGAGCAGTACGTC. Translated: CASRPTRDTQREQYV.

This clonotype appeared a single time. A read error may explain this, as a much larger clone is one base away. This chain uses TRBV3-1 with TRBJ2-3; either TRBD1 or TRBD2 may supply D (5 bases each). Germline CDR1 reads LGHDT; CDR2 reads YNNKEL (reference sequence). This CDR3 is built from 15 residues. Trimming took off 4 bases at V and 3 bases at J, with 14 bases between the two ends. This CDR3 is CASSPGDHHTDTQYF. The CDR3 DNA follows: TGTGCCAGCAGCCCTGGGGACCACCATACAGATACGCAGTATTTT.

This clonotype was recorded at least ten times. The chain employs TRBV2 and TRBJ1-4; no reliable D call. Germline CDR1 is SNHLY and CDR2 is FYNNEI. V lost 4 bases and J 1 base, leaving 4 bases between the germline ends. CDR3 size: 13 residues. CDR3 bases: TGTGCCAGCAGTGGGGTAACTAATGAAAAACTGTTTTTT. This gives the protein CASSGVTNEKLFF.

This clonotype was counted many times. The gene calls are TRBV25-1 and TRBJ2-1; D unclear. Trimming removed 3 bases at V and 8 bases at J, with 11 bases between. The CDR3 length is 13 residues. Germline V lookup: CDR1 MGHDK, CDR2 SYGVNS. CDR3 nucleotide sequence: TGTGCCAGCAGTGACCGCCGGTGGGATGAGCAGTTCTTC. Its translation is CASSDRRWDEQFF.

The sample holds many counts of this clonotype. V and J are TRBV10-3 and TRBJ1-1; no clear D. Per germline, CDR1 ENHRY and CDR2 SYGVKD. The length of the CDR3 is 12 residues. Trimming cost V 4 bases and J 4 bases, with 7 bases left between them. Here the CDR3 DNA reads TGTGCCATCAGTGGCCGGAGCACTGAAGCTTTCTTT. This translates into CAISGRSTEAFF.

In its sample, this clonotype was seen many times. The chain joins TRBV20-1 to TRBJ1-1; tentatively, D is TRBD1 (5 bases). V lost 6 bases and J lost 4, with 18 bases in between. Looked up from germline, CDR1 is DFQATT and CDR2 is SNEGSKA (reference sequence). The CDR3 totals 14 residues. The CDR3 loop is CSAAGTPRSTEAFF. CDR3 coding DNA: TGCAGTGCCGCCGGGACTCCGAGGAGCACTGAAGCTTTCTTT.

The chain joins TRBV20-1 to TRBJ2-5; tentatively, D is TRBD2 (6 bases). Germline V gene sequence: CDR1 DFQATT, CDR2 SNEGSKA (reference sequence). Trimming took 3 bases from V and 3 from J, leaving 20 bases between them. This CDR3 is built from 16 residues. CDR3 sequence: CSASGGDPRSEETQYF. The DNA for the CDR3 is TGCAGTGCTAGTGGCGGGGACCCTAGGAGCGAAGAGACCCAGTACTTC.

V gene TRBV4-3 combines with J gene TRBJ2-1; 14 positions agree with TRBD2. This CDR3 is 21 amino acids long. V gave up 1 base and J gave up 0 bases; unmatched junction bases: 11. CDR1 is LGHNA and CDR2 is YSLEER in the germline V gene. In DNA, the CDR3 is TGCGCCAGCAGCCAAGTCATCGGGACTAGCGGGGGCAGGAGCTCCTACAATGAGCAGTTCTTC. Encoded protein: CASSQVIGTSGGRSSYNEQFF.

This clonotype was picked up many times. This chain connects TRBV7-8 to TRBJ1-2; tentatively, D is TRBD1 (5 bases). The germline gives CDR1 SGHVS, CDR2 FQNEAQ. The CDR3 consists of 14 residues. The germline V and J ends were trimmed by 5 bases and 8 bases, with 18 bases remaining between them. CDR3 loop: CASSDGGRVGGYTF. DNA for the CDR3: TGTGCCAGCAGCGACGGTGGCAGGGTCGGCGGCTACACCTTC.

This clonotype was recorded at least ten times. The chain is built from TRBV6-9 and TRBJ2-5, with D hard to call. The CDR3 has 17 residues. The V gene's germline CDR1 is MNHGY and CDR2 SVAAGI. V was cut by 3 bases and J by 5 bases, with 22 bases left in between. CDR3: CASSYSPTPVGRETQYF. The CDR3 DNA is TGTGCCAGCAGTTACTCTCCAACACCTGTCGGACGGGAGACCCAGTACTTC.

This clonotype was counted at least ten times. The CDR3, as DNA: TGTGCCAGCAGCTTACTGCCGGGGTTGGTTCATGGCTACACCTTC. It translates to CASSLLPGLVHGYTF. The chain has TRBV11-2 and TRBJ1-2; D remains ambiguous. V was trimmed by 2 bases and J by 6 bases, leaving 16 bases between them. The CDR3 runs to 15 residues. Germline V gene sequence: CDR1 SGHAT, CDR2 FQNNGV.

This clonotype was picked up many times. V is TRBV18 and J is TRBJ2-5; D perhaps matches TRBD1 (5 bases). Germline V gives CDR1 KGHSH, CDR2 LQKENI. V lost 5 bases and J 4 bases, leaving 14 bases between the germline ends. The CDR3 contains 14 residues. In DNA form, the CDR3 reads TGTGCCAGCTCATCAGACAGAAACGGAGAGACCCAGTACTTC. Translated: CASSSDRNGETQYF.

This clonotype was seen at least ten times. The rearrangement links TRBV5-1 to TRBJ2-5; no reliable D call. This CDR3 has 14 amino acids. The V end lost 0 bases, the J end lost 3 bases, and 9 bases lay between the germline ends. Germline V CDR1 and CDR2: SGHRS, YFSETQ. The CDR3 region is CASSLELSKETQYF. In DNA form, the CDR3 reads TGCGCCAGCAGCTTGGAACTTTCGAAAGAGACCCAGTACTTC.

In this sample, this clonotype turned up a few times. The rearrangement joins TRBV20-1 to TRBJ1-5; a weak D match, TRBD1 (5 bases). Per germline, CDR1 DFQATT and CDR2 SNEGSKA (reference sequence). Trimming took off 5 bases at V and 2 bases at J, with 13 bases between the two ends. The CDR3 contains 14 residues. The CDR3 region is CSAAFFRGNQPQHF. The CDR3 DNA is TGCAGTGCTGCGTTCTTCAGGGGCAATCAGCCCCAGCATTTT.

This clonotype was observed at least ten times. J is TRBJ1-1 and V is TRBV15; D not resolved. The CDR3 runs 10 residues. Germline CDR1 LNHNV, CDR2 YYDKDF (reference sequence). CDR3 sequence (DNA): TGTGTTACAAGCGGCACTGAAGCTTTCTTT. Translating gives CVTSGTEAFF.

This clonotype was detected many times. V is TRBV25-1 and J is TRBJ2-1; D remains unclear. This CDR3 has 15 residues. Germline CDR1 MGHDK, CDR2 SYGVNS. V was pared by 1 base and J by 5 bases, with 12 bases between. DNA of the CDR3: TGTGCCAGCAGTGAATTCGTCCCTACCCACAATGAGCAGTTCTTC. Translating gives CASSEFVPTHNEQFF.

This clonotype was recorded at least ten times. This chain uses TRBV5-6 with TRBJ1-1; D gene unclear. The ends were cut back, 4 bases at V and 3 bases at J, with 10 bases in the middle. The CDR3 is 13 amino acids. CDR1 and CDR2 (germline): SGHDT, YYEEEE. The CDR3 DNA is TGTGCCAGCAGCCTAGCACCAGACACTGAAGCTTTCTTT. The encoded protein is CASSLAPDTEAFF. Using reference TRBV5-6 and TRBJ1-1 for the parts outside the CDR3, the full variable domain is DAGVTQSPTHLIKTRGQQVTLRCSPKSGHDTVSWYQQALGQGPQFIFQYYEEEERQRGNFPDRFSGHQFPNYSSELNVNALLLGDSALYLCASSLAPDTEAFFGQGTRLTVV.

This clonotype was observed many times. The chain employs TRBV20-1 and TRBJ1-1; D uncertain. Germline loops: CDR1 DFQATT, CDR2 SNEGSKA (reference sequence). There are 14 residues in the CDR3. The V end lost 6 bases, the J end lost 1 base, and 15 bases lay between the germline ends. In DNA form, the CDR3 reads TGCAGTGCCCCCAAGTTGGCTGCGAACACTGAAGCTTTCTTT. Its translation: CSAPKLAANTEAFF.

This clonotype was observed at least ten times. The chain joins TRBV5-1 to TRBJ2-4; D is perhaps TRBD2 (5 bases). Looked up from germline, CDR1 is SGHRS and CDR2 is YFSETQ. This CDR3 spans 17 amino acids. Trimming left V 0 bases short and J 7 bases short, with 20 bases between. The CDR3 here is CASSLEAKDAQRNIQYF. The CDR3, as DNA: TGCGCCAGCAGCTTGGAGGCTAAGGACGCACAGCGGAACATTCAGTACTTC.

The gene calls are TRBV5-6 and TRBJ2-4; no clear D gene. Deletions cut 0 bases from V and 7 bases from J, with 5 bases between. Germline assignment: CDR1 SGHDT and CDR2 YYEEEE. The CDR3 sequence is 12 residues long. In DNA, the CDR3 is TGTGCCAGCAGCTTGGATGCTAACATTCAGTACTTC. It encodes CASSLDANIQYF.

This clonotype was seen repeatedly, ten times or more. The rearrangement joins TRBV27 to TRBJ1-2, with TRBD1 matching over 7 bases. This CDR3 has 15 amino acids. With 2 bases clipped from V and 4 bases from J, the junction kept 7 bases outside the gene matches. Looked up from germline, CDR1 is MNHEY and CDR2 is SMNVEV (reference sequence). The CDR3 bases are TGTGCCAGCAGTTTAGGCCAGGGGGTCCTCTATGGCTACACCTTC. Translated, it gives CASSLGQGVLYGYTF.

Ten or more counts support this clonotype. The V call is TRBV14, the J call TRBJ2-2, with D tentatively TRBD1 (6 bases). The CDR3 is 15 residues long. Germline V gives CDR1 SGHDN, CDR2 FVKESK. Trimming shortened V by 4 bases and J by 4 bases, and 13 bases separated the two germline ends. CDR3 nucleotide sequence: TGTGCCAGCAGCCGGGAAGGGGGTATCACCGGGGAGCTGTTTTTT. It specifies CASSREGGITGELFF.

In its sample, this clonotype was seen many times. V usage is TRBV3-1 and J usage is TRBJ2-2, with D perhaps being TRBD1 or TRBD2 (5 bases each). V dropped 4 bases and J dropped 0 bases, with 9 bases sitting between them. The germline V gene encodes CDR1 LGHDT and CDR2 YNNKEL (reference sequence). The CDR3 is 15 amino acids. The CDR3 DNA is TGTGCCAGCAGCCCCTGGGGGTCGAACACCGGGGAGCTGTTTTTT. This codes for CASSPWGSNTGELFF. Full variable domain (rest looked up from reference TRBV3-1 and TRBJ2-2): DTAVSQTPKYLVTQMGNDKSIKCEQNLGHDTMYWYKQDSKKFLKIMFSYNNKELIINETVPNRFSPKSPDKAHLNLHINSLELGDSAVYFCASSPWGSNTGELFFGEGSRLTVL.

Comment on this clonotype: A clone one base away is much larger, so this may be a read error. The V and J genes are TRBV9 and TRBJ2-5; 8 bases agree with TRBD2. V lost 4 bases, J lost 11 bases, and 16 bases stayed unmatched. This CDR3 has 15 amino acids. Germline V lookup: CDR1 SGDLS, CDR2 YYNGEE. The DNA for the CDR3 is TGTGCCAGCAGCCCAGCGGGGGTGCCAGGTGGTGAGCAGTACTTC. It encodes CASSPAGVPGGEQYF.

This clonotype appeared a few times. Since a much larger clone is just one base distant, this may be a read error. The rearrangement joins TRBV7-8 to TRBJ2-1; D possibly corresponds to TRBD1 (6 bases). In germline, CDR1 is SGHVS, CDR2 FQNEAQ. This CDR3 comprises 17 residues. This CDR3 reads CASSLDHRVSSYNEQLF. CDR3 in DNA: TGTGCCAGCAGCTTGGACCACAGGGTCTCATCCTACAATGAGCAGCTCTTC.

Concerning this clonotype itself: A far larger clone is one nucleotide away, so this likely arose from a read error. This chain joins TRBV6-1 and TRBJ2-1, with D unresolved. Germline values: CDR1 MNHNS, CDR2 SASEGT. The V end lost 4 bases, the J end lost 0 bases, and 7 bases lay between the germline ends. The CDR3 sequence is 14 residues long. The CDR3 spells CASSGWVSYNEQFF. The CDR3 DNA reads TGTGCCAGCAGTGGCTGGGTCTCCTACAATGAGCAGTTCTTC.

The chain employs TRBV28 and TRBJ2-3, with TRBD2 matching over 7 bases. The CDR3 loop spans 15 amino acids. Per germline, CDR1 MDHEN and CDR2 SYDVKM. The trim removed 3 bases at V and 2 bases at J, leaving 5 bases unmatched. For the CDR3, the DNA is TGTGCCAGCAGTTTGACTAGCAGAGACACAGATACGCAGTATTTT. Translating gives CASSLTSRDTDTQYF.